These 5 T cell receptor beta chains originate from one sample sequenced in a study of spatial heterogeneity in lung cancer. The antigens for these receptors are not known. As for time point: sample taken at primary tumor resection. TCRdb re-called the 5' RACE reads with MiXCR, one entry per CDR3 protein. The data show 9,000 to 13,000 distinct CDR3 sequences, approximately 12% seen once. Study observations and caveats: Expanded intratumoral alpha and beta TCR counts tracked tumor mutation counts.

The sample here was lung tumor tissue, taken at surgery. All receptors come from a male donor with early-stage non-small cell lung cancer.

This clonotype was counted many times. J is TRBJ1-6 and V is TRBV4-3; D is unresolved. Per the germline V gene, CDR1 is LGHNA and CDR2 is YSLEER. The CDR3 contains 17 residues. Trimming pared 0 bases from V and 5 bases from J, leaving 14 bases between. The CDR3, as DNA: TGCGCCAGCAGCCAAGATCCCAGGACGGAAGATAATTCACCCCTCCACTTT. Residues: CASSQDPRTEDNSPLHF.

V and J are TRBV11-3 and TRBJ2-7; 9 nucleotides line up with TRBD1. This CDR3 region has 17 residues. Trimming cost V 5 bases and J 7 bases; bases outside gene matches: 18. Germline V gives CDR1 SGHNT, CDR2 YENEEA. CDR3 protein: CASSQITPGQGSQEQYV. CDR3 DNA sequence: TGTGCCAGCAGCCAAATTACACCGGGACAGGGTAGTCAAGAGCAGTACGTC.

This clonotype showed up many times. This chain uses TRBV29-1 with TRBJ2-1; 9 bases line up with TRBD1. V lost 6 bases to trimming and J lost 7 bases; unmatched junction nucleotides: 10. The CDR3 sequence is 14 residues long. CDR1 and CDR2 (germline): SQVTM, ANQGSEA. In DNA, the CDR3 is TGCAGCGTCTTCCGGGACAGGGCAAAGAATGAGCAGTTCTTC. Residues: CSVFRDRAKNEQFF.

Ten or more counts support this clonotype. This chain connects TRBV19 to TRBJ2-5; TRBD1 is a possible D gene (5 bases). CDR3 size: 14 residues. Trimming stripped 1 base from V and 7 bases from J, with 13 bases between. Germline loops: CDR1 LNHDA, CDR2 SQIVND (reference sequence). CDR3 nucleotide sequence: TGTGCCAGTAGTATAGCCCCAGGGCTAGGGACCCAGTACTTC. It translates to CASSIAPGLGTQYF. Together with reference TRBV19 and TRBJ2-5, the CDR3 gives the full variable domain: DGGITQSPKYLFRKEGQNVTLSCEQNLNHDAMYWYRQDPGQGLRLIYYSQIVNDFQKGDIAEGYSVSREKKESFPLTVTSAQKNPTAFYLCASSIAPGLGTQYFGPGTRLLVL.

This clonotype appeared many times. V and J are TRBV12-3 or TRBV12-4 and TRBJ2-2; 7 bases map to TRBD2. Unmatched junction bases numbered 9, after V lost 8 bases and J lost 6 bases. This CDR3 spans 14 amino acids. The CDR3 bases are TGTGCCAGCCTCCGGCGGGAGCGTCCCGGGGAGCTGTTTTTT. This codes for CASLRRERPGELFF.